This T cell receptor (beta chain) was found in a study of CD8 T cells in ankylosing spondylitis. Researchers built TCR beta libraries using quantitative 5'-RACE with molecular barcodes. TCRdb ran MiXCR on the 5' RACE reads and lists one entry per CDR3 protein. The table lists 200,000 or so distinct CDR3 sequences, 10% to 15% of them singletons. This clonotype has at least ten counts. Its antigen is undetermined. The CDR3 length is 15 residues. Trimming removed 5 bases from V and 7 bases from J; junction bases left unmatched: 4. Study-level points and caveats: Some of the motif variants had earlier been found in reactive arthritis patients' fluid and blood. Reportedly, matched ankylosing spondylitis synovial fluid was significantly enriched for disease-linked clones. A motif in TCR beta, a set of about 8 highly homologous variants, appeared characteristic of ankylosing spondylitis blood.

The specimen sequenced was blood, either unsorted or a sorted T cell fraction (not recorded which). This sequence joins TRBV12-3 or TRBV12-4 and TRBJ1-6; 11 bases agree with TRBD1. The TCR was taken from a female donor with ankylosing spondylitis or in good health (not recorded which). The CDR3 DNA is TGTGCCAGCAGTCCGAGGACAGGGGGCAATTCACCCCTCCACTTT. Translated: CASSPRTGGNSPLHF.